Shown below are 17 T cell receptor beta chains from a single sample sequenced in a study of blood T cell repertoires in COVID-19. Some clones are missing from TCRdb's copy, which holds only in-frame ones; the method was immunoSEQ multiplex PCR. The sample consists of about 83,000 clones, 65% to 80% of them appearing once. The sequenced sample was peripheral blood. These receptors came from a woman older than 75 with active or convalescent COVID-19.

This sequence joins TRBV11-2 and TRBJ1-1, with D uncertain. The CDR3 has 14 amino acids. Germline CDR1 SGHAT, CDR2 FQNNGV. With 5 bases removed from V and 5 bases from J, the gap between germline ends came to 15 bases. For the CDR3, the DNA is TGTGCCAGCAGCCCCTCGGGAAGGTGGACTGAAGCTTTCTTT. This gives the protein CASSPSGRWTEAFF.

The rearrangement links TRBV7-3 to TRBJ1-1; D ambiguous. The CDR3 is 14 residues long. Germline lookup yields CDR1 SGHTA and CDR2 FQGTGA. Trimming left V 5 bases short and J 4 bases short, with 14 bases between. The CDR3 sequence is CASSPTSSLTEAFF. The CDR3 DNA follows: TGTGCCAGCAGCCCCACTAGTAGTCTCACTGAAGCTTTCTTT.

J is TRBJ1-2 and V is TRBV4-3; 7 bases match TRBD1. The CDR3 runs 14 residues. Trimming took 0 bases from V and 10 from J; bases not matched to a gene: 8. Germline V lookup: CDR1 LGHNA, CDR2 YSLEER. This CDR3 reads CASSQDTSTGIYTF. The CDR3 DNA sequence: TGCGCCAGCAGCCAAGATACGTCGACAGGGATCTACACCTTC.

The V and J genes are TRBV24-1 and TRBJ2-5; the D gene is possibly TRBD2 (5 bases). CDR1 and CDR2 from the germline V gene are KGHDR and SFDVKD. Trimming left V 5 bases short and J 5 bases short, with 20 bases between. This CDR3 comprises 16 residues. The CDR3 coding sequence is TGTGCCACCAGTGGCTCTCGGGGTGGACCACCGGAGACCCAGTACTTC. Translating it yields CATSGSRGGPPETQYF.

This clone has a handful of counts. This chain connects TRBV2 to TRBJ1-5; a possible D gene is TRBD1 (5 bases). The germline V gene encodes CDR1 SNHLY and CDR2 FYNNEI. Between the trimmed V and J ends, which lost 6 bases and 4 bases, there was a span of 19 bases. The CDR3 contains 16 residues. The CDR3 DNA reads TGTGCCAGCAGCAACCGGGACGGGGGGTTTAATCAGCCCCAGCATTTT. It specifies CASSNRDGGFNQPQHF.

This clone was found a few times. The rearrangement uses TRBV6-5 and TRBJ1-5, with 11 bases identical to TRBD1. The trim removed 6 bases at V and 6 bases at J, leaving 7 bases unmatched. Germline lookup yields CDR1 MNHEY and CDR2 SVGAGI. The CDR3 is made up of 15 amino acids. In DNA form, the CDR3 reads TGTGCCAGCAGACCGACAGGGACAGGGGGTCAGCCCCAGCATTTT. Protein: CASRPTGTGGQPQHF.

CDR3 DNA sequence: TGCGCCAGCAGCCAGGAGGGGACAGGGGGCTTTGAAAAACTGTTTTTT. Translation: CASSQEGTGGFEKLFF. The chain employs TRBV4-1 and TRBJ1-4, with TRBD1 matching 12 bases. The CDR3 contains 16 residues. Germline V gives CDR1 MGHRA, CDR2 YSYEKL. The trim removed 3 bases at V and 7 bases at J, leaving 6 bases unmatched.

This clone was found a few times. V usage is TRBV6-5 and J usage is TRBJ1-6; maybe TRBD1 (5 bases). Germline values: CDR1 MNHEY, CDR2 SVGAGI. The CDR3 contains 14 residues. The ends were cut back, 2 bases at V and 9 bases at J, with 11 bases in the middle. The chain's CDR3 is CASSYRGAGSPLHF. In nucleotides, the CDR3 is TGTGCCAGCAGTTACAGGGGCGCTGGTTCACCCCTCCACTTT.

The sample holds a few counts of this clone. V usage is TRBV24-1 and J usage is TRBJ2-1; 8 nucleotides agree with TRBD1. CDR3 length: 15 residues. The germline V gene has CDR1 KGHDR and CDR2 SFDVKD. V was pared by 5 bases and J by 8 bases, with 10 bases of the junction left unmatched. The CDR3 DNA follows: TGTGCCACCAGTGCTACCCACAGGGGGGAAGATGAGCAGTTCTTC. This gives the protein CATSATHRGEDEQFF.

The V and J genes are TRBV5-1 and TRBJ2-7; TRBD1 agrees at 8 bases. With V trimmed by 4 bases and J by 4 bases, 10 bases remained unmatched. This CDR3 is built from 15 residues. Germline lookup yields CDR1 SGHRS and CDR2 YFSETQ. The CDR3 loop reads CASSVVGTGVYEQYF. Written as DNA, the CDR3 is TGCGCCAGCAGCGTAGTCGGGACAGGAGTTTACGAGCAGTACTTC. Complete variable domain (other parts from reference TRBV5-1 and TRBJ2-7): KAGVTQTPRYLIKTRGQQVTLSCSPISGHRSVSWYQQTPGQGLQFLFEYFSETQRNKGNFPGRFSGRQFSNSRSEMNVSTLELGDSALYLCASSVVGTGVYEQYFGPGTRLTVT.

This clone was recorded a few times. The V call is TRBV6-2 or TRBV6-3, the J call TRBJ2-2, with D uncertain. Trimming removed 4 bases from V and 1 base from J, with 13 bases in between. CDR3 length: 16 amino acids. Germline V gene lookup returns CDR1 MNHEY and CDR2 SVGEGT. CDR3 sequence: CASSSPTRLNTGELFF. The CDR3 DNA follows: TGTGCCAGCAGTTCGCCGACTCGCCTGAACACCGGGGAGCTGTTTTTT.

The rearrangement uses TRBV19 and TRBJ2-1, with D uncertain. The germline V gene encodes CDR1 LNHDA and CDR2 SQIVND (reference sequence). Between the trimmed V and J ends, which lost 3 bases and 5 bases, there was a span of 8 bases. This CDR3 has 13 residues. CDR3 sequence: CASSISSNNEQFF. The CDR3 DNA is TGTGCCAGTAGTATCTCCAGTAACAATGAGCAGTTCTTC.

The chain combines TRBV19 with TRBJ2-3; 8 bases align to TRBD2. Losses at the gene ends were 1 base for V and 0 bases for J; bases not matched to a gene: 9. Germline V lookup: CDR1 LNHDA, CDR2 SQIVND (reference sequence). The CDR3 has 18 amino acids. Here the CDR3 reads CASSIAGSGASSTDTQYF. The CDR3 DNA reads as TGTGCCAGTAGTATAGCGGGTAGCGGGGCATCTAGCACAGATACGCAGTATTTT.

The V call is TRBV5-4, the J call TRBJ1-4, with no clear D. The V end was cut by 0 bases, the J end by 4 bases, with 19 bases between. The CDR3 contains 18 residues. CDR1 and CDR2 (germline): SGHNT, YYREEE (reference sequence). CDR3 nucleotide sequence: TGTGCCAGCAGCTTGGCCCCTATCCGGCCCGGGGTTAATGAAAAACTGTTTTTT. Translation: CASSLAPIRPGVNEKLFF.

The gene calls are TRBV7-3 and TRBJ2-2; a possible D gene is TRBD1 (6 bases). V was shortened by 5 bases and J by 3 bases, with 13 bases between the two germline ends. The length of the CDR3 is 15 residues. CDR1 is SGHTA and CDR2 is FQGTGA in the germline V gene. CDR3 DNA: TGTGCCAGCAGCGCACAGGGTCCCTACACCGGGGAGCTGTTTTTT. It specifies CASSAQGPYTGELFF.

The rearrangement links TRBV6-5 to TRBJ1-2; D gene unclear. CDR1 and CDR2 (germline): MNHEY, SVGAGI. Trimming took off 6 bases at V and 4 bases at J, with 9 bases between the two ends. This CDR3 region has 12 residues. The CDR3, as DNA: TGTGCCAGCAGCCTTTCGGGCTATGGCTACACCTTC. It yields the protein CASSLSGYGYTF.

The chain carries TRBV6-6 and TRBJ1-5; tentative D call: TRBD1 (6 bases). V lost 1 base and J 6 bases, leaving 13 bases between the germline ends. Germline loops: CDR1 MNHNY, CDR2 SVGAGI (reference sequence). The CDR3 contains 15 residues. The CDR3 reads CASSYFPGGGQPQHF. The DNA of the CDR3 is TGTGCCAGCAGTTACTTTCCGGGGGGCGGTCAGCCCCAGCATTTT.